The 16 T cell receptor beta chains presented below share a single source sample, sequenced in a study of shared clonotypes between healthy human individuals. Assay used: immunoSEQ multiplex PCR; TCRdb lists only in-frame clones, some missing. The repertoire holds millions of clones, with over 85% as singletons. The source material was naive CD4+ T cells sorted from blood. Subset specified: CD45RA+ positively selected. The receptors derive from a man aged 18 to 29 in good health.

The chain is built from TRBV5-5 and TRBJ2-7; the D gene is possibly TRBD2 (5 bases). CDR1 is SGHKS, CDR2 YYEKEE, per germline (reference sequence). There are 15 residues in the CDR3. The ends were cut back, 3 bases at V and 4 bases at J, with 17 bases in the middle. CDR3 region: CASSYGPSPGYEQYF. The CDR3 DNA reads TGTGCCAGCAGCTACGGCCCTTCTCCGGGGTACGAGCAGTACTTC. Looking up the rest from reference TRBV5-5 and TRBJ2-7 gives the full variable domain: DAGVTQSPTHLIKTRGQQVTLRCSPISGHKSVSWYQQVLGQGPQFIFQYYEKEERGRGNFPDRFSARQFPNYSSELNVNALLLGDSALYLCASSYGPSPGYEQYFGPGTRLTVT.

The genes are TRBV5-1 and TRBJ2-7, with 10 bases that match TRBD2. V was pared by 4 bases and J by 2 bases, with 6 bases of the junction left unmatched. Germline V gene sequence: CDR1 SGHRS, CDR2 YFSETQ. The CDR3 has 15 amino acids. This chain's CDR3 is CASSPLAGGTYEQYF. CDR3 coding DNA: TGCGCCAGCAGCCCGTTAGCGGGGGGCACCTACGAGCAGTACTTC.

This clone was seen at least ten times. The chain is built from TRBV5-4 and TRBJ1-4; no reliable D call. Per germline, CDR1 SGHNT and CDR2 YYREEE (reference sequence). V dropped 0 bases and J dropped 10 bases, with 7 bases sitting between them. This CDR3 has 12 residues. CDR3 sequence: CASSLDGGKLFF. CDR3 sequence (DNA): TGTGCCAGCAGCTTGGACGGAGGAAAACTGTTTTTT.

The CDR3 protein is CASSPTWTRGGNEQFF. The CDR3 DNA reads TGCGCCAGCAGCCCGACCTGGACACGAGGGGGCAATGAGCAGTTCTTC. This chain uses TRBV5-1 with TRBJ2-1; a weak D match, TRBD1 (6 bases). V was shortened by 4 bases and J by 6 bases, with 20 bases between the two germline ends. The CDR3 has 16 amino acids. CDR1 and CDR2 from the germline V gene are SGHRS and YFSETQ.

This clone has only one observation. The genes are TRBV7-4 and TRBJ1-5, with D unresolved. This CDR3 comprises 14 residues. The V gene's germline CDR1 is SGHVT and CDR2 SQSDAQ. Trimming left V 1 base short and J 3 bases short, with 7 bases between. CDR3 sequence: CASSLDLTNQPQHF. CDR3 sequence (DNA): TGTGCCAGCAGCTTAGATCTCACCAATCAGCCCCAGCATTTT. Together with reference TRBV7-4 and TRBJ1-5, the CDR3 gives the full variable domain: GAGVSQSPRYKVAKRGRDVALRCDSISGHVTLYWYRQTLGQGSEVLTYSQSDAQRDKSGRPSGRFSAERPERSVSTLKIQRTEQGDSAVYLCASSLDLTNQPQHFGDGTRLSIL.

The chain has TRBV5-4 and TRBJ1-3; D unclear. Trimming took off 0 bases at V and 0 bases at J, with 13 bases between the two ends. The CDR3 loop spans 17 amino acids. CDR1 SGHNT and CDR2 YYREEE come from the germline V gene (reference sequence). This chain's CDR3 is CASSLVIPGPSGNTIYF. CDR3 nucleotides: TGTGCCAGCAGCTTGGTAATTCCAGGACCCTCTGGAAACACCATATATTTT.

The rearrangement joins TRBV5-4 to TRBJ2-1, with 7 bases that match TRBD1. There are 17 residues in the CDR3. V gave up 2 bases and J gave up 6 bases; unmatched junction bases: 14. The V gene's germline CDR1 is SGHNT and CDR2 YYREEE (reference sequence). The CDR3 loop is CASSFILTGSKSNEQFF. For the CDR3, the DNA is TGTGCCAGCAGCTTCATCCTGACAGGGTCAAAATCCAATGAGCAGTTCTTC.

This clone appeared a single time. For the CDR3, the DNA is TGCAGCGTTGGGGTCAGTTCAAGGGAGCAGTACTTC. It encodes CSVGVSSREQYF. The chain carries TRBV29-1 and TRBJ2-7; no clear D gene. CDR3 length: 12 residues. Per germline, CDR1 SQVTM and CDR2 ANQGSEA. Trimming removed 4 bases at V and 7 bases at J, with 14 bases between.

The V and J genes are TRBV7-6 and TRBJ2-5, with D perhaps matching TRBD1 (5 bases). Germline V lookup: CDR1 SGHVS, CDR2 FNYEAQ. This CDR3 has 11 amino acids. Trimming removed 5 bases from V and 7 bases from J, with 8 bases in between. The CDR3 loop reads CASSQDRTQYF. The DNA for the CDR3 is TGTGCCAGCAGCCAAGACAGGACCCAGTACTTC.

The table lists this clone with a few counts. At the DNA level, this CDR3 is encoded by other sequences in the same sample as well. The chain combines TRBV18 with TRBJ2-5; no clear D. Germline-derived CDR1 and CDR2 are KGHSH and LQKENI. V gave up 6 bases and J gave up 1 base, with 3 bases separating them. The CDR3 totals 11 residues. The CDR3 here is CASSRQETQYF. CDR3 in DNA: TGTGCCAGCTCGCGCCAAGAGACCCAGTACTTC. Variable domain in full (rest from reference TRBV18 and TRBJ2-5): NAGVMQNPRHLVRRRGQEARLRCSPMKGHSHVYWYRQLPEEGLKFMVYLQKENIIDESGMPKERFSAEFPKEGPSILRIQQVVRGDSAAYFCASSRQETQYFGPGTRLLVL.

This chain uses TRBV28 with TRBJ2-1, with 10 nucleotides matching TRBD1. The ends lost 2 bases at V and 7 bases at J; junction bases unmatched: 8. Per the germline V gene, CDR1 is MDHEN and CDR2 is SYDVKM. This CDR3 region has 16 residues. The CDR3 is CASSLVRDRGENEQFF. The CDR3 DNA reads TGTGCCAGCAGTTTAGTAAGGGACAGGGGTGAGAATGAGCAGTTCTTC.

There are many counts of this clone. The chain joins TRBV7-9 to TRBJ2-3; no reliable D call. The CDR3 consists of 14 residues. Trimming cost V 7 bases and J 2 bases, with 13 bases left between them. Germline V gene lookup returns CDR1 SEHNR and CDR2 FQNEAQ (reference sequence). The CDR3 region has the DNA TGTGCCAGCACATCGACAAGACCCACAGATACGCAGTATTTT. Amino acid sequence: CASTSTRPTDTQYF.

The chain carries TRBV4-1 and TRBJ1-1; 8 bases agree with TRBD1. The junction had 16 bases not matched to a gene; V was cut back by 3 bases and J by 4 bases. CDR1 is MGHRA and CDR2 is YSYEKL in the germline V gene. This CDR3 is 18 amino acids long. This CDR3 is CASSHADRGRNRGTEAFF. The CDR3, as DNA: TGCGCCAGCAGCCACGCTGACAGGGGTCGAAACAGAGGCACTGAAGCTTTCTTT.

V usage is TRBV27 and J usage is TRBJ1-4, with no clear D. This CDR3 comprises 15 residues. Deletions cut 11 bases from V and 4 bases from J, with 20 bases between. Germline assignment: CDR1 MNHEY and CDR2 SMNVEV (reference sequence). The CDR3 here is CALRPKGKSNEKLFF. CDR3 in DNA: TGTGCCCTCAGGCCGAAGGGCAAGAGTAATGAAAAACTGTTTTTT.

This chain connects TRBV5-6 to TRBJ2-2, with D maybe TRBD2 (5 bases). CDR3 size: 16 residues. Germline-derived CDR1 and CDR2 are SGHDT and YYEEEE. Between the trimmed V and J ends, which lost 4 bases and 6 bases, there was a span of 19 bases. The CDR3, as DNA: TGTGCCAGCAGCCCAACGGGGATGGGATGGCCCGGGGAGCTGTTTTTT. It translates to CASSPTGMGWPGELFF.

Points on this clone: In the same sample, other DNA sequences code for this CDR3. The J gene is TRBJ1-1, the V gene TRBV18, with a possible D match to TRBD1 (6 bases). Germline CDR1 and CDR2: KGHSH and LQKENI. V was pared by 6 bases and J by 0 bases, with 14 bases between. This CDR3 spans 15 amino acids. The CDR3 is CASSPTGELNTEAFF. As DNA, the CDR3 is TGTGCCAGCTCCCCGACAGGCGAACTGAACACTGAAGCTTTCTTT.